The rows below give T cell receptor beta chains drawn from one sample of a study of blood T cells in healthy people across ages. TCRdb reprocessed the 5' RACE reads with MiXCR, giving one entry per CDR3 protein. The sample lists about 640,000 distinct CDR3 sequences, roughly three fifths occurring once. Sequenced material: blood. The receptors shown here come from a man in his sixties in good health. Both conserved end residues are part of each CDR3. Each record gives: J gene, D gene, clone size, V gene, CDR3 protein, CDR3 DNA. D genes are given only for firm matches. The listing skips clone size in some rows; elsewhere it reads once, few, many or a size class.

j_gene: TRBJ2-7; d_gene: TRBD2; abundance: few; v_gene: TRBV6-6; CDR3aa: CASSNGGTTTYEQYF; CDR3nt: TGTGCCAGCAGTAACGGCGGGACTACAACCTACGAGCAGTACTTC
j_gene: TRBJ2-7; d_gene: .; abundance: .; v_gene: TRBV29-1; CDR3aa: CSVGGSGEYSYNEQYF; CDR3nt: TGTAGCGTTGGTGGAAGTGGCGAATATTCCTACAATGAGCAGTACTTC
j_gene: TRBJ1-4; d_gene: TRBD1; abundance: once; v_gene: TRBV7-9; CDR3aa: CASSLGTGAGKLFF; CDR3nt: TGTGCCAGCAGCTTGGGGACAGGGGCCGGAAAACTGTTTTTT
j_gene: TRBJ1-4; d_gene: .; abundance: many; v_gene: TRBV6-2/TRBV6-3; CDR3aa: CASSYAGLGEKLFF; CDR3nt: TGTGCCAGCAGTTACGCGGGGCTTGGTGAAAAACTGTTTTTT
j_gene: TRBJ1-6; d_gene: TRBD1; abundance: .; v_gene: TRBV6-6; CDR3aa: CANTLGRGQGRNSPLHF; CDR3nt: TGTGCCAACACCTTAGGGCGGGGACAGGGACGGAATTCACCCCTCCACTTT
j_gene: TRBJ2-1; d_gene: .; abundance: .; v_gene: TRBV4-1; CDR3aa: CASSQDRYEQFF; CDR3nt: TGCGCCAGCAGCCAAGATCGTTATGAGCAGTTCTTC
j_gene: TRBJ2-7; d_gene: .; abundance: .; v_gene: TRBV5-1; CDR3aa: CASSVDPWAYEQYF; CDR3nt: TGCGCCAGCAGCGTGGACCCTTGGGCCTACGAGCAGTACTTC
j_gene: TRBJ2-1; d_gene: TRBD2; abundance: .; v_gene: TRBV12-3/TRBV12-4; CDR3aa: CASSDRTSIYNEQFF; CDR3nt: TGTGCCAGCAGTGACCGGACTAGCATCTACAATGAGCAGTTCTTC
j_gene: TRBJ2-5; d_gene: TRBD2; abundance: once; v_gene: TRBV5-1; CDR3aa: CASSREASWGETQYF; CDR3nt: TGCGCCAGCAGCCGGGAGGCCAGTTGGGGCGAGACCCAGTACTTC
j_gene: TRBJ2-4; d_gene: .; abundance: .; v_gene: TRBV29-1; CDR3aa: CSEEQGVWNIQYF; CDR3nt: TGCAGCGAAGAACAGGGAGTTTGGAACATTCAGTACTTC
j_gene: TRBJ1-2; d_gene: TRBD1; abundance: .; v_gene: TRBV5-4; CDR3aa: CASSLDRAAGYTF; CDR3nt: TGTGCCAGCAGCCTCGACAGGGCGGCAGGCTACACCTTC
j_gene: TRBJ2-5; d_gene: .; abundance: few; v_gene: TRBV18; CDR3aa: CASAPTDQETQYF; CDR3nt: TGTGCCAGCGCGCCGACCGACCAAGAGACCCAGTACTTC
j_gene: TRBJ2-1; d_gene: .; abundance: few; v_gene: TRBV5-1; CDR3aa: CASSLVGAYNEQFF; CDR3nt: TGCGCCAGCAGCTTGGTAGGGGCCTACAATGAGCAGTTCTTC
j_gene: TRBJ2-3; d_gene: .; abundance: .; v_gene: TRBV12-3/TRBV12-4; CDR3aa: CASRRKGNRDTQYF; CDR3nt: TGTGCCAGCAGACGAAAGGGCAACCGGGATACGCAGTATTTT
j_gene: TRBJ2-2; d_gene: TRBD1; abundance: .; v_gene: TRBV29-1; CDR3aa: CSVDRGTGELFF; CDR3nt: TGCAGCGTTGACAGGGGGACCGGGGAGCTGTTTTTT
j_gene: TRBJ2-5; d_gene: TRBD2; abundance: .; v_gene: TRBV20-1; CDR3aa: CSARNSRGLAGDNPETQYF; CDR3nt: TGCAGTGCTAGAAACTCACGGGGACTAGCGGGGGATAATCCAGAGACCCAGTACTTC
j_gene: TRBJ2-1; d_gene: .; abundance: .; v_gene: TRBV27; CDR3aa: CASSFPGAGYNEQFF; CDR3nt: TGTGCCAGCAGTTTTCCAGGGGCCGGATACAATGAGCAGTTCTTC